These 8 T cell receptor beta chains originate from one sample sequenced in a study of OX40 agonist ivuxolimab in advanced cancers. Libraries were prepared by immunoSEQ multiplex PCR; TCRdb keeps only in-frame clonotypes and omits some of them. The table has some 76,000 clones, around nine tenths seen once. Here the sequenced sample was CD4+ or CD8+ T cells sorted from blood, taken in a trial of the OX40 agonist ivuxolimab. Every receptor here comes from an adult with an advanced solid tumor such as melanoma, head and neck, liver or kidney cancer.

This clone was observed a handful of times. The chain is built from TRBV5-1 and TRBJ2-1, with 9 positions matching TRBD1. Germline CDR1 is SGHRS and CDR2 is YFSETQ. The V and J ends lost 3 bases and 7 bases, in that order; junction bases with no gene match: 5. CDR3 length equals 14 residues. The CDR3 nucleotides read TGCGCCAGCAGCTGGGGGACAGGGTCTAATGAGCAGTTCTTC. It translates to CASSWGTGSNEQFF.

CDR3 nucleotide sequence: TGTGCCAGCAGTTACTCCCAGGGATGGAATGGCTACACCTTC. Translating gives CASSYSQGWNGYTF. The rearrangement joins TRBV6-5 to TRBJ1-2; perhaps TRBD1 as D (5 bases). CDR1 and CDR2 from the germline V gene are MNHEY and SVGAGI. V lost 0 bases and J 6 bases, leaving 11 bases between the germline ends. This CDR3 is 14 amino acids long.

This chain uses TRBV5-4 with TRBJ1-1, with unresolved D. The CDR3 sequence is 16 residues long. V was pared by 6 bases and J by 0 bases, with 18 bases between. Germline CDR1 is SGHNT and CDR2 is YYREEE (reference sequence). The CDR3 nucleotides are TGTGCCAGCACCCTACCGGGGAATTTAATGAACACTGAAGCTTTCTTT. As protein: CASTLPGNLMNTEAFF.

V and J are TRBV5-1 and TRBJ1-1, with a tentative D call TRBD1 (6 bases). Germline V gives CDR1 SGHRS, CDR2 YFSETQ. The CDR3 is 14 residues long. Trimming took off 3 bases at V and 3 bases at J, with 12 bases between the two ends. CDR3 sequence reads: CASSWTQGYTEAFF. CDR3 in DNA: TGCGCCAGCAGCTGGACACAGGGTTACACTGAAGCTTTCTTT.

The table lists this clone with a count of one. CDR3 DNA: TGTGCCAGCTCACCACCGTCCGGACAGGCACCCAAAGGGACCCAGTACTTC. Its translation is CASSPPSGQAPKGTQYF. This rearrangement joins TRBV18 to TRBJ2-5; 7 bases are shared with TRBD1. The CDR3 has 17 residues. Germline lookup yields CDR1 KGHSH and CDR2 LQKENI. Trimming at V came to 0 bases and at J to 7 bases, leaving 14 bases not matched to a gene. The whole variable domain, remainder taken from reference TRBV18 and TRBJ2-5, is NAGVMQNPRHLVRRRGQEARLRCSPMKGHSHVYWYRQLPEEGLKFMVYLQKENIIDESGMPKERFSAEFPKEGPSILRIQQVVRGDSAAYFCASSPPSGQAPKGTQYFGPGTRLLVL.

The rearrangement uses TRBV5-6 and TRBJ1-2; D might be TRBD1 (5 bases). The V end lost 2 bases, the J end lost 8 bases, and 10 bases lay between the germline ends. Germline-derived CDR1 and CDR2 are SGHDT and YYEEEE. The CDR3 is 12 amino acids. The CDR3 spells CASSFGRGGYTF. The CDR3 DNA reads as TGTGCCAGCAGCTTCGGTAGGGGCGGCTACACCTTC.

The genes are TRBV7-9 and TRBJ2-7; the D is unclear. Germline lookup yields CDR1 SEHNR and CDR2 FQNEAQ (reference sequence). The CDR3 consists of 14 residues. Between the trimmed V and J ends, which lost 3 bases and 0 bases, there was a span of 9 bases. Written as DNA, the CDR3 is TGTGCCAGCAGCTTCGCACAGCGCTCCTACGAGCAGTACTTC. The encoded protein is CASSFAQRSYEQYF.

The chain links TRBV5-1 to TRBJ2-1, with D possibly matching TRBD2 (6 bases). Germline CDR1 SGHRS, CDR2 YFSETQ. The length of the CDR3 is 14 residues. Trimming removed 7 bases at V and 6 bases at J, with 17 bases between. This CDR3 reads CASFAGGFGNEQFF. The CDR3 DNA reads TGCGCCAGCTTCGCCGGGGGATTTGGCAATGAGCAGTTCTTC.